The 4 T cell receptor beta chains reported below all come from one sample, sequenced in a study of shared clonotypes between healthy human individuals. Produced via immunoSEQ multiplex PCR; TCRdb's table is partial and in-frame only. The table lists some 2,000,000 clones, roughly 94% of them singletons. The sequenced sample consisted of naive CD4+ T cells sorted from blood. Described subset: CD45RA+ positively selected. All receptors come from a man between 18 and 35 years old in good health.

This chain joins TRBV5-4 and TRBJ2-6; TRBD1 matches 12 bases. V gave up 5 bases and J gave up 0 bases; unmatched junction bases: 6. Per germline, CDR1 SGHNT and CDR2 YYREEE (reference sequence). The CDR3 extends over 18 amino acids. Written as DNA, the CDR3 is TGTGCCAGCAGTGACGGGACAGGGGGCACCTCTGGGGCCAACGTCCTGACTTTC. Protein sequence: CASSDGTGGTSGANVLTF. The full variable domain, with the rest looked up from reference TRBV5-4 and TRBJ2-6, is ETGVTQSPTHLIKTRGQQVTLRCSSQSGHNTVSWYQQALGQGPQFIFQYYREEENGRGNFPPRFSGLQFPNYSSELNVNALELDDSALYLCASSDGTGGTSGANVLTFGAGSRLTVL.

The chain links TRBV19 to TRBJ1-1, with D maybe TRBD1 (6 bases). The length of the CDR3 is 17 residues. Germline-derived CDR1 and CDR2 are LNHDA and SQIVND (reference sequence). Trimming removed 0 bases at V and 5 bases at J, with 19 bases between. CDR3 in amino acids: CASSIDLPRGAGTEAFF. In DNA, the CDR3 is TGTGCCAGTAGTATAGACCTGCCTAGGGGGGCAGGGACTGAAGCTTTCTTT.

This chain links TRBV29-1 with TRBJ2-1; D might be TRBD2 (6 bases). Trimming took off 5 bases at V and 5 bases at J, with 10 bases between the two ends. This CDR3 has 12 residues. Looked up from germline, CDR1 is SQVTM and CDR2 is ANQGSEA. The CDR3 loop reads CSVKAGNNEQFF. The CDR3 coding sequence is TGCAGCGTTAAGGCGGGAAACAATGAGCAGTTCTTC.

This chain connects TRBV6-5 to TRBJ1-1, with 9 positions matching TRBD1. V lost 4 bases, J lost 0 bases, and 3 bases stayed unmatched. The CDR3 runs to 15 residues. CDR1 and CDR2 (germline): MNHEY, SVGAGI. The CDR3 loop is CASSLGTGMNTEAFF. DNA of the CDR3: TGTGCCAGCAGTTTAGGGACAGGGATGAACACTGAAGCTTTCTTT.